This TCR beta chain comes out of a study of blood T cell repertoires in COVID-19 (dated by TCRdb to 2020 to 2021). About the investigation overall: Samples from collaborators originated in the United States, Italy and Spain and spanned both the acute and convalescent phases of COVID-19. The material from the prospective study consisted of cDNA or gDNA derived from T cells, B-cell-depleted T cells, or PBMCs. The dataset comprised deeply sampled blood TCRbeta repertoires from subjects exposed to, actively infected with, or recovered from COVID-19. The repertoires were released in a freely available public database meant as a resource for research on the immune response to SARS-CoV-2. The samples were drawn from the first 160 participants of the ongoing ImmuneRACE study and from 950 to 1,500 subjects provided by 6 global collaborators. HLA class I and class II types, where available, came from metadata supplied by the sample provider rather than from assay-based typing. The sample metadata nearly always contained a de-identified subject ID, COVID-19 status, age in years and sex.

Participants in the prospective study were enrolled through a virtual design, were aged roughly 18 to 100 years, and lived in about two dozen United States geographic areas. In the prospective study, participants were assigned to cohorts based on the clinical history participants reported in a screening survey and a study questionnaire. For ImmuneRACE Cohort 3, a participant was defined as recovered based on two consecutive negative NP/OP PCR tests, clearance by a healthcare professional, or resolution of symptoms. Mobile phlebotomists in the prospective study collected whole blood, serum and a nasopharyngeal or oropharyngeal swab from every participant. Over a roughly 2-month period, participants in the prospective study had the option of providing additional blood draws and questionnaires. Prospective study blood samples were shipped either frozen or at room temperature before DNA extraction.

A word on this clone: Its binding antigen is unknown. Qualities for individual bases were not recorded, and no much larger clone is one base off.

TCRbeta CDR3 regions were amplified from genomic DNA by means of the immunoSEQ Assay, a bias-controlled multiplex PCR. The source study handled its data this way. The number of nucleated cells in each sample was estimated by amplification of reference gene primers within the assay. Sequence reads were collapsed and filtered to measure the absolute abundance of every unique TCRbeta CDR3 rearrangement. For each sample, productive Simpson clonality was calculated as the square root of Simpson's diversity index over productive rearrangements. Here the immuneACCESS table is served through TCRdb, limited to in-frame sequences with V and J called. Missing clones are a known gap in these copies; in checked studies unresolved V genes cover under half, and the rest lacks a known reason. The D gene and trimming were derived from the DNA, and the V and J assignments and clone size from that table. This sample holds about 160,000 clones; over 70% were observed only once. Of the sample, more than 3% is held by the ten largest clones.

The paper's findings and limits, for the study overall: Clinical and demographic metadata were provided uncurated, with the amount varying by source and participant.

Sequencing input: PBMCs or T cells enriched from blood (not recorded which). This sequence originates from a woman aged 55-70 years who had recovered from COVID-19.

In nucleotides, the sequence is TGTGCCAGTAGTTTCCGACAGGGGGCGAGGGGCTACACCTTC. This codes for CASSFRQGARGYTF. Recombination connected TRBV19 to TRBJ1-2, and TRBD1 aligns with 10 junction nucleotides. Compared with germline, V lacks 5 bases and J lacks 8 bases; bases without a gene match: 8. From a lookup of the germline V gene (reference sequence), CDR1 and CDR2 are LNHDA and SQIVND. The CDR3, cysteine through phenylalanine, is 14 amino acids long. The retained sequence is limited to the CDR3, 42 bases, with the frame set at the first base.